The text below deals with one TCR beta chain. Its antigen remains unidentified. Every isolated RNA sample was fully reverse transcribed, so sequencing captured expressed TCRB transcripts. Some clones are missing from TCRdb's copy, which holds only in-frame ones; the method was immunoSEQ multiplex PCR. This table holds about 740,000 clones, over 10% found once. Central memory, naive, regulatory and stem cell-like memory CD4+ cells were sorted by CD45RO/CCR7/CD25/CD127/CD95/CD27. The source of the sample is a study of beta chain features in type 1 diabetes. Study-wide context: The patients were much like the healthy donors in age, gender and cell yields.

V shed 3 bases, J shed 4 bases, and the junction held 5 bases outside the gene matches. Germline V gene sequence: CDR1 GTSNPN, CDR2 SVGIG (reference sequence). CDR3 length equals 13 residues. Regarding the study as a whole: Any HLA type influence on TCRB rearrangement was left unresolved here. In every one of the four CD4+ subsets, TCRB CDR3s were moderately but significantly shorter in Type 1 diabetes patients.

The specimen was naive CD4+ T cells from blood. This rearrangement joins TRBV30 to TRBJ2-5, with 7 bases lining up with TRBD1. The receptor comes from a man aged 18-30 years with type 1 diabetes. The DNA for the CDR3 is TGTGCCTGGAGAGTAAAGGGGGCAGAGACCCAGTACTTC. Amino acids: CAWRVKGAETQYF.